Listed below are T cell receptor beta chains from one sample, sequenced in a study of T cell repertoires in cytomegalovirus infection. TCRdb reprocessed the reads via MiXCR and lists one record per CDR3 protein. The sample lists 450,000 to 650,000 distinct CDR3 sequences, approximately 26% occurring once. The specimen was PBMCs. These receptors were taken from a human donor in good health (CMV status not recorded). Some clones in this sample may be carry-over from other donors' samples. CDR3s include the opening cysteine and the closing phenylalanine or tryptophan. Fields, in order: V gene, J gene, clone size, D gene, CDR3 DNA, CDR3 protein. D genes are given only for firm matches. Expanded clones get a size class; other rows say once, few or many, or leave the size out.

TRBV6-1	TRBJ2-7	many	TRBD1	TGTGCCAGCAGACGAGACCGAACAGGGGCCGGATACGAGCAGTACTTC	CASRRDRTGAGYEQYF
TRBV7-8	TRBJ1-1	many	.	TGTGCCAGCAGCTTTCCAGGGGCTAGGACTGAAGCTTTCTTT	CASSFPGARTEAFF
TRBV19	TRBJ1-5	few	TRBD1	TGTGCCAGTAGTATAATAGATCCAGGGGGCGATAATCAGCCCCAGCATTTT	CASSIIDPGGDNQPQHF
TRBV19	TRBJ1-5	few	TRBD1	TGTGCCAGTAGCATCGGACAGGCGGCGAATCAGCCCCAGCATTTT	CASSIGQAANQPQHF
TRBV7-2	TRBJ2-7	many	TRBD2	TGTGCCAGCAGCTTTGATCCGGGACTAGCCCATCACTACGAGCAGTACTTC	CASSFDPGLAHHYEQYF
TRBV6-2/TRBV6-3	TRBJ2-3	.	.	TGTGCCAGCAGGCTTTCAACCGGGGATACCACAGATACGCAGTATTTT	CASRLSTGDTTDTQYF
TRBV6-6	TRBJ2-1	.	TRBD2	TGTGCCAGCAGTGCGCCCGGGACTAGCGGAAGCGCCTACAATGAGCAGTTCTTC	CASSAPGTSGSAYNEQFF
TRBV10-3	TRBJ2-1	.	TRBD2	TGTGCCATCAGGGATACTAGCGGGAGGGCCGACGAGCAGTTCTTC	CAIRDTSGRADEQFF
TRBV19	TRBJ2-3	few	TRBD1	TGTGCCAGTAGAGCGGACAGGGGATATGGCACAGATACGCAGTATTTT	CASRADRGYGTDTQYF
TRBV10-3	TRBJ2-7	few	.	TGTGCCATCAGTGAGTCGATGGGGGGCAGGGGGTACGAGCAGTACTTC	CAISESMGGRGYEQYF
TRBV18	TRBJ1-3	.	.	TGTGCCAGCTCACCACCAACAGCCTCTGGAAACACCATATATTTT	CASSPPTASGNTIYF
TRBV7-2	TRBJ2-3	many	.	TGTGCCAGCAGCTTAGAGGGACCAGGTGGAGATACGCAGTATTTT	CASSLEGPGGDTQYF
TRBV7-2	TRBJ2-3	few	TRBD2	TGTGCCAGCAGCTTAGGAGGGTGGCAGCGGGAGGGCTACACACATACGCAGTATTTT	CASSLGGWQREGYTHTQYF
TRBV7-2	TRBJ1-3	many	.	TGTGCCAGCAGCTCCGGACTCTCTGGAAACACCATATATTTT	CASSSGLSGNTIYF
TRBV15	TRBJ2-1	few	.	TGTGCCACCAGCAGAGTTTTTTTAAGGGGTAACAATGAGCAGTTCTTC	CATSRVFLRGNNEQFF
TRBV7-2	TRBJ1-2	many	.	TGTGCCAGCAGCTTAATGGGCAGCTATGGCTACACCTTC	CASSLMGSYGYTF
TRBV12-5	TRBJ2-5	many	.	TGTGCTAGTGGTTTGGGACAGCAAGAGACCCAGTACTTC	CASGLGQQETQYF
TRBV20-1	TRBJ2-4	.	TRBD2	TGCAGTGCTGGACTAGCGGGAGGGCCAAACATTCAGTACTTC	CSAGLAGGPNIQYF
TRBV27	TRBJ1-6	.	.	TGTGCCAGCAGTCTCCGGGGCACAGCAAATTCACCCCTCCACTTT	CASSLRGTANSPLHF
TRBV7-9	TRBJ1-1	many	.	TGTGCCAGCAGCCTATATCTAGATAGCAGGTTGGGCACTGAAGCTTTCTTT	CASSLYLDSRLGTEAFF
TRBV7-2	TRBJ2-3	.	.	TGTGCCAGCAGCCCCTTTGAACGAGGGCCAAGGGATACGCAGTATTTT	CASSPFERGPRDTQYF
TRBV9	TRBJ2-3	.	TRBD2	TGTGCCAGCAGCGCACAACAAAGGACTAGCGGGATTATAGATACGCAGTATTTT	CASSAQQRTSGIIDTQYF
TRBV20-1	TRBJ2-1	.	.	TGCAGTGCTAGACGGTCCGCGGTCATTGAGCAGTTCTTC	CSARRSAVIEQFF
TRBV10-3	TRBJ2-3	few	TRBD1	TGTGCCATCAAACCAGGACAGGGGACCGGGTTTTGGAGCACAGATACGCAGTATTTT	CAIKPGQGTGFWSTDTQYF
TRBV10-1	TRBJ2-1	.	TRBD1	TGCGCCAGCAGTACAGGGGGAGCCTACAATGAGCAGTTCTTC	CASSTGGAYNEQFF
TRBV7-6	TRBJ1-5	.	.	TGTGCCAGCAGCCCTTTCGGATCCGGAAGCGATATTAATCAGCCCCAGCATTTT	CASSPFGSGSDINQPQHF
TRBV29-1	TRBJ2-5	.	.	TGCAGCGTTGAAGGCCTTGGGGAGGCGGAAGAGACCCAGTACTTC	CSVEGLGEAEETQYF
TRBV11-2	TRBJ1-5	.	TRBD1	TGTGCCAGCAGCAGAAGCGACAGGGGGCGGCAGCCCCAGCATTTT	CASSRSDRGRQPQHF
TRBV20-1	TRBJ2-5	.	.	TGCAGTGCCGGCGGGCGGGACGGGATTGGGGAGACCCAGTACTTC	CSAGGRDGIGETQYF
TRBV6-2/TRBV6-3	TRBJ1-1	many	.	TGTGCCAGCAGTTACCACTCGGAGCCCGTTCATGGGGCCATGAACACTGAAGCTTTCTTT	CASSYHSEPVHGAMNTEAFF
TRBV7-9	TRBJ2-2	.	.	TGTGCCAGCAGCATAATTCCAGGGTTTGGTGCCGGGGAGCTGTTTTTT	CASSIIPGFGAGELFF
TRBV10-3	TRBJ1-4	.	.	TGTGCCATCATTCACAGGGAGGCGGGGACTAATGAAAAACTGTTTTTT	CAIIHREAGTNEKLFF
TRBV29-1	TRBJ1-2	few	TRBD1	TGCAGCGTTGAAGCAACAGGGGGCCGAGCCCTCTATGGCTACACCTTC	CSVEATGGRALYGYTF
TRBV24-1	TRBJ2-5	.	.	TGTGCCACCAGTGCCGTAGGGAGTGGAGGTGGAGAGACCCAGTACTTC	CATSAVGSGGGETQYF
TRBV20-1	TRBJ2-5	.	.	TGCAGTGCTAGCCCTCCAGGCGGGATTCATGAGACCCAGTACTTC	CSASPPGGIHETQYF
TRBV12-3/TRBV12-4	TRBJ2-4	.	.	TGTGCCAGCAGTTTAAGGGGAGGGGGCTTTGGCATTCAGTACTTC	CASSLRGGGFGIQYF
TRBV7-2	TRBJ1-1	.	.	TGTGCCAGCAGCTTAGGGACTGGAGTGTCCGAAGCTTTCTTT	CASSLGTGVSEAFF
TRBV11-2	TRBJ2-5	.	.	TGTGCCAGCAGCCCATGGCAAGGGGTTGCAGAGACCCAGTACTTC	CASSPWQGVAETQYF
TRBV30	TRBJ2-5	few	.	TGTGCCTGGAGTGTAAAAGAGACCCAGTACTTC	CAWSVKETQYF
TRBV28	TRBJ1-2	few	TRBD1	TGTGCCAGCAGGCGCCAGGGGGGGAAGGCCTATGGCTACACCTTC	CASRRQGGKAYGYTF
TRBV7-9	TRBJ2-3	many	TRBD2	TGTGCCAGCAGCCGTTCGCGGGAGGGCCGAGGTACGCAGTATTTT	CASSRSREGRGTQYF
TRBV7-3	TRBJ1-6	many	.	TGTGCCAGCAGCTTAAGGGCAGGGGACAATTCACCCCTCCACTTT	CASSLRAGDNSPLHF
TRBV30	TRBJ2-1	.	.	TGTGCCTGGCAACAGAGCGATGAGCAGTTCTTC	CAWQQSDEQFF
TRBV7-4	TRBJ2-1	few	TRBD2	TGTGCCAGCAGCTTAGGCCCGGGGACTAGCGCTTACAATGAGCAGTTCTTC	CASSLGPGTSAYNEQFF
TRBV19	TRBJ1-1	many	.	TGTGCCAGTGACCTACGAGGAGGCGCTGTAGCTTTCTTT	CASDLRGGAVAFF